The text below deals with one T cell receptor (beta chain). The read finishes 3 residues shy of the CDR3 end, and the germline J gene is used to complete it. The data stem from a study of T cells in women clearing cervical HPV infection. Study-wide background: Case blood drawn at lesion detection; control blood after infection cleared. HLA type stays a possible confounder, typing being limited.

Germline V gives CDR1 MNHEY, CDR2 SMNVEV (reference sequence). This CDR3 is built from 16 residues. V lost 2 bases and J 1 base, leaving 13 bases between the germline ends. Some clones are missing from TCRdb's copy, which holds only in-frame ones; the method was immunoSEQ multiplex PCR. The sample has about 39,000 clones. MY09/MY11 PCR detected cervical HPV DNA; dot-blot assigned genotypes. The TCR was taken from a woman between 18 and 70 years old with a cervical HPV16 infection that either progressed to CIN3+ or cleared (not recorded which). V is TRBV27 and J is TRBJ2-3; D is unresolved. Material: blood buffy coat. The CDR3 DNA, read in part, is TGTGCCAGCAGTTTAAGAAGGGTCTCAGGCACAGATACG. It yields the protein CASSLRRVSGTDT. The entire CDR3 is CASSLRRVSGTDTQYF.